The 8 T cell receptor beta chains reported below all come from one sample, sequenced in a study of blood T cells in healthy people across ages. It was with a sample-barcoded 5' primer and a J-beta primer mix that a second PCR of about 6 to 12 cycles was run. TCRdb re-analysed the 5' RACE reads in MiXCR, keeping a single row per CDR3 protein. The sample has around 1.7 million distinct CDR3 sequences, 28% seen once. Source material: blood. These receptors were collected from a woman under 40 in good health.

The V and J genes are TRBV19 and TRBJ2-5, with TRBD2 as a possible D gene (8 bases). CDR1 is LNHDA and CDR2 is SQIVND in the germline V gene (reference sequence). The CDR3 is 15 amino acids. V lost 9 bases and J lost 4, with 21 bases in between. The CDR3 region is CASSPGGAGGETQYF. The CDR3 DNA is TGTGCCAGCTCTCCCGGGGGGGCAGGGGGAGAGACCCAGTACTTC.

This clonotype was observed a few times. Here the CDR3 reads CASSLGDLDGYTF. As DNA, the CDR3 is TGTGCCAGCAGCTTAGGGGATCTCGATGGCTACACCTTC. The chain recombines TRBV7-9 with TRBJ1-2; D call uncertain. Per germline, CDR1 SEHNR and CDR2 FQNEAQ (reference sequence). Trimming stripped 1 base from V and 6 bases from J, with 9 bases between. The CDR3 spans 13 residues.

This clonotype came up a few times. The chain couples TRBV4-3 to TRBJ1-6, with D hard to call. Looked up from germline, CDR1 is LGHNA and CDR2 is YSLEER. The CDR3 has 18 residues. Trimming took off 0 bases at V and 9 bases at J, with 21 bases between the two ends. As DNA, the CDR3 is TGCGCCAGCAGCCAAGAGGGTGAGCCCTGGTTTTTCGGTTCACCCCTCCACTTT. Translation gives CASSQEGEPWFFGSPLHF.

Points on this clonotype: The junction does not match germline at one end; this may be a read error. The V and J genes are TRBV5-5 and TRBJ2-4; a possible D gene is TRBD1 (6 bases). The J call may be incorrect, as the DNA end agrees better with TRBJ2-7. This CDR3 is 14 amino acids long. CDR1 is SGHKS and CDR2 is YYEKEE in the germline V gene (reference sequence). The CDR3 is CASSVLQGIYEQYF. The CDR3 DNA follows: TGCGCCAGCAGCGTGCTACAGGGAATCTACGAGCAGTACTTC.

This clonotype was found a few times. The V call is TRBV7-9, the J call TRBJ1-6; D is undetermined. V lost 5 bases to trimming and J lost 8 bases, with 16 bases between them. Germline V gene sequence: CDR1 SEHNR, CDR2 FQNEAQ (reference sequence). The CDR3 contains 15 residues. DNA of the CDR3: TGTGCCAGCAGCGACGTCCGTCCCGGAGATTCACCCCTCCACTTT. It yields the protein CASSDVRPGDSPLHF.

This clonotype was seen more than once but under ten times. The chain couples TRBV4-3 to TRBJ2-3; 9 nucleotides align to TRBD2. This CDR3 has 16 amino acids. Trimming cost V 3 bases and J 2 bases; bases outside gene matches: 6. CDR1 is LGHNA, CDR2 YSLEER, per germline. CDR3 nucleotides: TGCGCCAGCAGCCACGGACTAGCGTGCTTCACAGATACGCAGTATTTT. It encodes CASSHGLACFTDTQYF.

The chain couples TRBV2 to TRBJ1-5; possibly TRBD1 for D (6 bases). The CDR3 has 12 amino acids. The V gene lost 6 bases and the J gene lost 11 bases, with 14 bases spanning the gap. The V gene's germline CDR1 is SNHLY and CDR2 FYNNEI. In DNA form, the CDR3 reads TGTGCCAGCAGGCCGGACAGCAGGGCCCAGCATTTT. Translation gives CASRPDSRAQHF.

This clonotype was detected once. The V and J genes are TRBV12-3 or TRBV12-4 and TRBJ1-3; D gene ambiguous. The germline V and J ends were trimmed by 6 bases and 0 bases, with 9 bases remaining between them. This CDR3 has 14 residues. CDR3 in amino acids: CASSPRFSGNTIYF. CDR3 DNA: TGTGCCAGCAGCCCCAGGTTCTCTGGAAACACCATATATTTT.